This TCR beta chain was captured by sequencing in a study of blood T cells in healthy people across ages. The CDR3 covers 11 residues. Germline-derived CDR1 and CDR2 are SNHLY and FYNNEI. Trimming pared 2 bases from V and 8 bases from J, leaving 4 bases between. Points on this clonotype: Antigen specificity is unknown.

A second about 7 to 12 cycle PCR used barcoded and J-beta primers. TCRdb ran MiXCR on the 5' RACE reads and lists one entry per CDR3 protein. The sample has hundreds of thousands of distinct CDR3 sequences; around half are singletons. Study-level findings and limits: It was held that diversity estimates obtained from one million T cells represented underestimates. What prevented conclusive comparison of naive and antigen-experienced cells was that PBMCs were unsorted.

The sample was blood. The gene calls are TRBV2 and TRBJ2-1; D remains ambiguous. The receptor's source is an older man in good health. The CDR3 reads CASSELDEQFF. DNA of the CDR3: TGTGCCAGCAGTGAACTCGATGAGCAGTTCTTC.